This T cell receptor (beta chain) was profiled in a study of spatial heterogeneity in lung cancer (dated by TCRdb to about 2019). Study-wide context: Beta-chain transcripts were consistently detected in greater numbers than alpha-chain transcripts, which likely reflects a higher abundance of beta-chain transcripts. Nonsynonymous mutation counts, determined by whole-exome sequencing of tumor tissue, were related to features of the TCR repertoire. In non-small cell lung cancer, the study quantitatively compared TCR alpha and beta repertoires across several tumor regions, matched nontumor lung, and blood. Both alpha and beta chains were TCR-sequenced in 210 or so tumor regions, fewer than 80 matched nontumor lung samples and more than 50 PBMC samples obtained at surgery. In the raw uncorrected reads, each unique combination of TCR and UMI appeared more than ten times on average.

As to this clonotype: There is no known antigen for this receptor. One base away there is no much larger clone; base qualities are not given.

The library was generated by 5' RACE. For sequencing, a NextSeq 500 was employed. To allow correction of PCR and sequencing errors, the TCR library protocol tagged every TCR cDNA molecule with a unique molecular identifier. The study's processing was this. TCR identification, UMI-based error correction and CDR3 extraction were all carried out with Decombinator tools. TCRs above a frequency of 2 per 1,000, corresponding to the top 1% of the tumor frequency distribution, were defined as expanded. Renyi diversity was calculated using the R vegan package after each repertoire was subsampled 100 times to 5,000 TCRs. To build CDR3 similarity networks, amino acid triplet string-kernel similarity was used, and CDR3s were connected when their pairwise similarity was above 0.82. The public reads were reprocessed in TCRdb via fastp at Q25 and MiXCR, keeping in-frame beta chains. Every distinct CDR3 protein forms one entry, paired with its most common genes and DNA. These V and J calls are TCRdb output, not the study's own analysis. Within this sample are about 39,000 distinct CDR3 sequences, with less than 6% of them counted one time only. 11% of the sample rests with the top ten.

On the study overall, not on this receptor specifically: Ubiquitous expanded tumor TCRs were detected in blood more often at tumor resection than at routine follow-up. Additional single-cell paired TCR alpha and beta sequencing was considered necessary to confirm, at a functional level, the hypothesis that regional TCRs recognize regional mutations.

Sample time point, as interpreted from the label and publication: sample taken at primary tumor resection. For TCR sequencing, whole RNA was extracted from tumor and nontumor lung tissue, or from cryopreserved PBMC samples, and no cell sorting was done. Donors were some 67 patients with early-stage, untreated non-small cell lung cancer from the lung TRACERx cohort. Only patients with enough RNA available from two or more tumor regions were chosen for TCR sequencing. From V the trimming removes 4 bases and from J it removes 2 bases, while the gene matches leave 6 bases of the junction unaccounted for. The germline V gene gives CDR1 as LGHNA and CDR2 as YSLEER. Its CDR3 holds 15 amino acids, cysteine through phenylalanine. CDR3 DNA only is kept here, 45 bases in frame from base 1.

This chain joins TRBV4-3 to TRBJ2-7; a stretch of 9 junction bases matches TRBD1. The sample in question was PBMCs, obtained at surgery. The receptor's source is a male donor with early-stage non-small cell lung cancer. CDR3 loop: CASSRARDRAYEQYF. The DNA sequence reads TGCGCCAGCAGCCGCGCGCGGGACAGGGCCTACGAGCAGTACTTC.